This T cell receptor (beta chain) was sequenced in a study of blood T cell repertoires in COVID-19. TCRdb keeps only in-frame clones here, not all; method: immunoSEQ multiplex PCR. The data hold fewer than 250,000 clones, with 70% to 90% observed a single time. The CDR3 runs to 15 residues. Trimming removed 4 bases from V and 5 bases from J; junction bases left unmatched: 8. Looked up from germline, CDR1 is SGHRS and CDR2 is YFSETQ. The chain links TRBV5-1 to TRBJ1-1; 10 bases agree with TRBD1. This clonotype originated in a man over 45 with acute or convalescent COVID-19. The specimen sequenced was peripheral blood. For the CDR3, the DNA is TGCGCCAGCAGCCCTCACTGGGACAGGGGTACTGAAGCTTTCTTT. Residues: CASSPHWDRGTEAFF.